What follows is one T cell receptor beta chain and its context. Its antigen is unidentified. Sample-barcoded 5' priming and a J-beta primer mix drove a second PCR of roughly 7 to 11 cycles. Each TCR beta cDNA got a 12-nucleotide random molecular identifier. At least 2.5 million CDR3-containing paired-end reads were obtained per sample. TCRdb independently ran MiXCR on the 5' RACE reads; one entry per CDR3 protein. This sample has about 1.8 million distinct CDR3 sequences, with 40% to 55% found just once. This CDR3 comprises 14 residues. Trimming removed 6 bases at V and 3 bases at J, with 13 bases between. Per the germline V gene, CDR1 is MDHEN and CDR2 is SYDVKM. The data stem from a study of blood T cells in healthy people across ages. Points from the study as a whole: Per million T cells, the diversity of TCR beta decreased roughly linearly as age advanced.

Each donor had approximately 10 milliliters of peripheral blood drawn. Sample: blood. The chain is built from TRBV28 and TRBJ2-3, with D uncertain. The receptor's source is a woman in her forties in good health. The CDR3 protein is CASRPLDSTDTQYF. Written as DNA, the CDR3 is TGTGCCAGCAGGCCCCTGGATTCGACAGATACGCAGTATTTT. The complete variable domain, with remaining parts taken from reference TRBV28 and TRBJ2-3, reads DVKVTQSSRYLVKRTGEKVFLECVQDMDHENMFWYRQDPGLGLRLIYFSYDVKMKEKGDIPEGYSVSREKKERFSLILESASTNQTSMYLCASRPLDSTDTQYFGPGTRLTVL.